This TCR beta chain was sequenced for a study of human T cells and chemical hapten exposure (TCRdb year 2021). Study-level background: For sensitization, 2% DPC in acetone was applied to a 2 cm by 2 cm area of upper inner arm skin. Throughout the roughly 24-week study period, patients were also given weekly therapeutic DPC doses on the scalp. Patch testing was done on the upper back using Finn chambers containing 0.01% DPC, and results were scored after 6 days according to International Contact Dermatitis Research Group standards. The mostly female patient cohort included alopecia areata with under or over 50% scalp involvement, alopecia totalis and alopecia universalis. The libraries were sequenced as a pool, and the TCR yield per sample differed mostly because of small variations in library volumes within the pool. This study followed changes in the peripheral blood TCR repertoire in vivo during primary and secondary sensitization of alopecia patients to the hapten diphenylcyclopropenone (DPC). Blood samples were taken from patients before sensitization (week 0) and then at 2, 6 and about 24 weeks after DPC sensitization. About 27 alopecia patients gave blood for TCR sequencing at one to four time points (pre-sensitization, 2, 6 and 24 weeks).

The library relied on RACE. The sequencer listed for this sample is NextSeq 500. During library preparation, unique molecular identifiers were attached to individual cDNA molecules so that TCRs could be counted in a quantitative, reproducible way. Both TCR alpha and TCR beta chains were sequenced from each blood RNA sample. The paper's processing steps were these. The median number of TCRs per sample was some 100,000, ranging from roughly 20,000 to 700,000. V, J and CDR3 annotation of the TCR reads was carried out using the Decombinator software suite. For PS versus PT1 abundance plots, all samples were subsampled to the same number of TCRs (28,000). Expanded TCRs were defined as absent before sensitization and observed at least eight times at the 2-week time point. In-frame beta chains were kept once TCRdb had trimmed the public reads at Q25 with fastp and called clones with MiXCR. Identical CDR3 proteins give one entry, which carries the most common genes and DNA. The V and J calls come from TCRdb's annotation, not from the publication. The sample data list 60,000 or so distinct CDR3 sequences, and more than 8% of these were observed just once. Together, the top ten hold 8% to 10% of the sample.

As to this clonotype: Its target antigen remains unknown. Base qualities are missing; no much larger clone stands one base away.

The investigation overall reported the following: Compared with pre-sensitization or healthy control sets, expanded TCRs formed significantly more large CDR3 similarity clusters, which is consistent with antigen-driven responses. Patch test score was positively correlated with the number of PT1 expanded TCRs, with significance at thresholds 8, 16 and 32 but not at 4. Repeated subsampling changed both the strength of the expansion versus patch-test correlation and the threshold at which that correlation became significant. All patients had alopecia, a presumed autoimmune disease, so their immune response might differ from that of healthy individuals. The number of TCRs above 1 in 1000 frequency did not change with DPC sensitization; there was no evidence of global repertoire structure alterations.

The sample's time point, from its label and the paper: pre-sensitization, week 0. In the paper's terms, the treatment or condition label means: therapeutic diphenylcyclopropenone sensitization with weekly scalp DPC. At every patch-test visit, the blood draw took place before the patch test was put on. Patients were eligible if aged 18 to 70, diagnosed with alopecia and judged suitable for DPC therapy, and pregnant patients were excluded. Unfractionated whole blood was collected in Tempus Blood RNA tubes, and total RNA was extracted from that blood. Reading the germline V gene (reference sequence) gives CDR1 MNHEY and CDR2 SMNVEV. From cysteine to phenylalanine, the CDR3 is 14 amino acids long. The kept DNA is CDR3 alone, 42 bases in frame from the first base. V loses 5 bases at its end and J loses 2 bases; junction bases beyond the gene matches: 4.

The clonotype was recovered from a man between 40 and 49 years old with alopecia areata. Some clones in this sample may be carry-over from other donors' samples. The rearrangement combines TRBV27 with TRBJ2-7, with TRBD1 identical over 9 junction bases. Sequences were derived from whole blood, sampled in connection with sensitization to the hapten diphenylcyclopropenone (DPC). The sequence in DNA is TGTGCCAGCAGTCCGGGGGACAGGGCCTACGAGCAGTACTTC. Its protein is CASSPGDRAYEQYF.